A selection of T cell receptor beta chains follows, all from one sample in a study of long-term antiretroviral therapy in people with HIV. Data came from immunoSEQ multiplex PCR; TCRdb stores just in-frame clones and leaves some out. In the table there are over 30,000 clones, about 76% of which are singletons. Sequenced here: unsorted PBMCs, sampled 1.9 years after starting antiretroviral therapy. These receptor sequences come from a man between 18 and 29 years old with HIV. Both conserved end residues are part of each CDR3. The D gene is left open where the match is weak. Clone size is shown for a subset of rows, as once, few, many or a class of expanded clone.

TRBJ1-1,TRBV27,TRBD1,.,CASRHLQGGYTEAFF,TGTGCCAGCAGGCACTTACAGGGGGGGTACACTGAAGCTTTCTTT
TRBJ1-3,TRBV6-5,.,.,CASTLLRELGNTIYF,TGTGCCAGCACCCTGCTTCGGGAGCTCGGAAACACCATATATTTT
TRBJ2-3,TRBV29-1,TRBD2,once,CSVTGLGNTDTQYF,TGCAGCGTAACGGGACTAGGGAACACAGATACGCAGTATTTT
TRBJ1-2,TRBV2,TRBD1,once,CASSTGGSNYGYTF,TGTGCCAGCAGTACAGGGGGTTCTAACTATGGCTACACCTTC
TRBJ2-3,TRBV7-6,.,.,CASSLLVADYTDTQYF,TGTGCCAGCAGCTTACTGGTAGCGGACTACACAGATACGCAGTATTTT
TRBJ2-7,TRBV28,.,once,CASSFSGRASNF,TGTGCCAGCAGTTTCTCGGGCAGGGCCTCTAACTTC
TRBJ1-3,TRBV11-2,TRBD1,.,CASRPPGGASGNTIYF,TGTGCCAGCAGACCCCCAGGGGGAGCCTCTGGAAACACCATATATTTT
TRBJ1-4,TRBV28,.,once,CASSLGRKGWEKLFF,TGTGCCAGCAGTTTAGGGAGGAAGGGGTGGGAAAAACTGTTTTTT
TRBJ2-7,TRBV15,TRBD1,.,CATSRSWDREPSYEQYF,TGTGCCACCAGCAGATCCTGGGACAGGGAACCTTCCTACGAGCAGTACTTC
TRBJ1-4,TRBV2,.,.,CASRSRNIPGGEKLFF,TGTGCCAGCCGAAGCCGGAATATTCCTGGGGGGGAAAAACTGTTTTTT
TRBJ2-7,TRBV11-2,.,.,CASSPVIEHTGAF,TGTGCCAGCAGCCCCGTAATAGAGCACACTGGGGCCTTC
TRBJ1-2,TRBV10-3,.,few,CAISAGANYGYTF,TGTGCCATCAGCGCCGGGGCCAACTATGGCTACACCTTC
TRBJ1-3,TRBV28,.,.,CASSPPRGTGNTIYF,TGTGCCAGCAGTCCCCCACGGGGAACTGGAAACACCATATATTTT
TRBJ2-7,TRBV5-1,TRBD1,.,CASSLGQGSGNEQYF,TGCGCCAGCAGCTTGGGACAGGGGTCGGGAAACGAGCAGTACTTC
TRBJ1-2,TRBV5-1,.,.,CASSLVDNQYYGYTF,TGCGCCAGCAGCTTGGTTGACAATCAATACTATGGCTACACCTTC
TRBJ1-6,TRBV5-1,.,.,CASSSDGISPLHF,TGCGCCAGCAGCTCGGATGGGATTTCACCCCTCCACTTT
TRBJ1-4,TRBV10-3,TRBD1,.,CAISVGQGDGEKLFF,TGTGCCATCAGTGTGGGACAGGGCGATGGTGAAAAACTGTTTTTT
TRBJ2-3,TRBV10-3,.,.,CAISEPGVSSTDTQYF,TGTGCCATCAGTGAGCCTGGTGTCAGTAGCACAGATACGCAGTATTTT
TRBJ1-1,TRBV5-1,.,.,CASSLTVDEAFF,TGCGCCAGCAGCTTGACAGTAGATGAAGCTTTCTTT
TRBJ2-7,TRBV7-9,TRBD1,.,CASSKPLGQIYEQYF,TGTGCCAGCAGCAAACCGTTGGGACAGATCTACGAGCAGTACTTC
TRBJ2-2,TRBV7-3,TRBD2,.,CATQRGGDTGELFF,TGTGCCACCCAGCGGGGGGGCGACACCGGGGAGCTGTTTTTT
TRBJ1-1,TRBV27,.,.,CASSFSLGNNEAFF,TGTGCCAGCAGTTTCTCCTTAGGGAATAATGAAGCTTTCTTT
TRBJ2-2,TRBV9,.,.,CASSVGNPEPGELFF,TGTGCCAGCAGCGTAGGAAATCCTGAACCCGGGGAGCTGTTTTTT
TRBJ1-1,TRBV11-2,.,.,CASSPLAKEYTEAFF,TGTGCCAGCAGCCCGCTGGCGAAGGAGTACACTGAAGCTTTCTTT
TRBJ1-1,TRBV7-3,.,.,CASSFHMNTEAFF,TGTGCCAGCAGCTTTCATATGAACACTGAAGCTTTCTTT
TRBJ2-7,TRBV13,TRBD2,.,CASSLVSGENVYEQYF,TGTGCCAGCAGCTTAGTTAGCGGGGAGAACGTCTACGAGCAGTACTTC
TRBJ1-2,TRBV7-2,.,.,CASSFQNYGYTF,TGTGCCAGCAGCTTCCAAAACTATGGCTACACCTTC
TRBJ1-3,TRBV5-1,.,.,CASSLVAGDVGGNTIYF,TGCGCCAGCAGCCTAGTGGCTGGGGACGTGGGTGGAAACACCATATATTTT
TRBJ1-5,TRBV6-1,.,.,CASSATGRNQPQHF,TGTGCCAGCAGTGCGACAGGACGCAATCAGCCCCAGCATTTT
TRBJ1-1,TRBV2,.,.,CASSGSTRGRTEAFF,TGTGCCAGCAGCGGTTCGACCCGGGGTCGCACTGAAGCTTTCTTT
TRBJ1-6,TRBV4-2,.,few,CASSQPTAVIGHNSPLHF,TGTGCCAGCAGCCAGCCCACGGCAGTAATTGGGCACAATTCACCCCTCCACTTT
TRBJ1-4,TRBV9,.,.,CASGRDASNEKLFF,TGTGCCAGCGGCCGAGACGCTTCTAATGAAAAACTGTTTTTT
TRBJ2-5,TRBV4-1,TRBD2,.,CASSQLGLAGGLAQYF,TGCGCCAGCAGCCAGTTAGGACTAGCGGGGGGTTTGGCCCAGTACTTC
TRBJ1-1,TRBV19,TRBD1,.,CATADRANTEAFF,TGTGCCACCGCGGACAGGGCGAACACTGAAGCTTTCTTT
TRBJ2-7,TRBV5-1,.,few,CASRADYSAISYEQYF,TGCGCCAGCAGGGCAGACTATAGCGCGATCTCCTACGAGCAGTACTTC
TRBJ2-3,TRBV11-2,TRBD2,.,CASSPGRGAGTDTQYF,TGTGCCAGCAGTCCCGGGAGGGGGGCCGGCACAGATACGCAGTATTTT
TRBJ1-3,TRBV7-6,.,.,CASSLNRRTSGNTIYF,TGTGCCAGCAGCTTAAACAGGAGAACCTCTGGAAACACCATATATTTT
TRBJ1-2,TRBV30,.,.,CAWSGGARGYGYTF,TGTGCCTGGAGTGGGGGGGCTCGGGGCTATGGCTACACCTTC
TRBJ2-5,TRBV7-8,.,.,CASSLAGGHQETQYF,TGTGCCAGCAGCTTAGCGGGGGGCCACCAAGAGACCCAGTACTTC
TRBJ1-5,TRBV4-1,.,.,CASSQEPGFNQPQHF,TGCGCCAGCAGCCAAGAACCGGGCTTCAATCAGCCCCAGCATTTT
TRBJ2-3,TRBV27,TRBD2,.,CASSTPSGETDTQYF,TGTGCCAGCAGTACGCCTAGCGGGGAGACAGATACGCAGTATTTT
TRBJ1-5,TRBV6-4,.,few,CANSRWHSSNQPQHF,TGTGCCAATTCACGCTGGCATTCGAGCAATCAGCCCCAGCATTTT
TRBJ2-1,TRBV7-8,TRBD2,.,CASSKEGAGPSPEQFF,TGTGCCAGCAGCAAGGAAGGAGCGGGGCCCTCCCCGGAGCAGTTCTTC
TRBJ2-5,TRBV9,.,.,CASSVGATETQYF,TGTGCCAGCAGCGTAGGAGCGACAGAGACCCAGTACTTC
TRBJ1-2,TRBV7-9,.,.,CASSLAAGINYGYTF,TGTGCCAGCAGCTTAGCAGCCGGAATTAACTATGGCTACACCTTC
TRBJ2-2,TRBV4-1,.,.,CASSSANTGELFF,TGCGCCAGCAGCAGTGCGAACACCGGGGAGCTGTTTTTT
TRBJ2-5,TRBV15,.,.,CATSRTGQHQETQYF,TGTGCCACCAGCAGGACAGGACAGCACCAAGAGACCCAGTACTTC
TRBJ1-5,TRBV27,.,.,CASAWTGNQPQHF,TGTGCCAGCGCCTGGACGGGCAATCAGCCCCAGCATTTT
TRBJ2-7,TRBV6-1,TRBD2,.,CASSESGGASYEQYF,TGTGCCAGCAGTGAGAGCGGGGGGGCCTCCTACGAGCAGTACTTC